Listed here is a single T cell receptor (beta chain). Its antigen is as yet unknown. Profiling relied on immunoSEQ multiplex PCR, and the TCRdb table lists in-frame clones only, not all of them. In the table there are some 520,000 clones, approximately 88% of which are singletons. This entry is derived from a study of Ad26.COV2.S vaccination and SARS-CoV-2 variants. Study information: The study gave Ad26.COV2.S intramuscularly, once or twice 56 days apart.

Treatment defined: roughly 20 received Ad26.COV2.S at low or high dose, single or two shots; five or six received placebo; per-sample allocation not given. Samples came from day 63 after the first vaccine or placebo injection. Findings and limits, study-wide: Reportedly, after vaccination the spike-specific CD8+ and CD4+ T cell responses displayed substantial breadth. Vaccinees and placebo recipients showed similar non-spike TCR breadth.

Germline V gene data show CDR1 as MNHEY and CDR2 as SVGAGI. V was clipped by 9 bases and J by 0 bases, with 15 bases between them. The CDR3 has 15 amino acids. The sample in question was peripheral blood, obtained in a trial of Ad26.COV2.S vaccine versus placebo. The rearrangement links TRBV6-5 to TRBJ2-1; D remains ambiguous. The source of this sequence is a person aged 18-60 years who received the Ad26.COV2.S COVID-19 vaccine or a placebo. DNA of the CDR3: TGTGCCAGTTCCCGTGCGGTTAGCTCCTACAATGAGCAGTTCTTC. It codes for CASSRAVSSYNEQFF.